This paragraph covers one T cell receptor beta chain sequence. The target antigen is unknown. Together with a sample-barcoded 5' primer, a J-beta primer mix was included in a second PCR lasting about 6 to 11 cycles. TCRdb re-analysed the 5' RACE reads in MiXCR, keeping a single row per CDR3 protein. The data contain 700,000 to 1,000,000 distinct CDR3 sequences, approximately 44% of them singletons. These data come from a study of blood T cells in healthy people across ages. The study's findings and limits: PBMCs that were unsorted prevented a conclusive naive versus antigen-experienced comparison. Age showed a roughly linear inverse relationship with TCR beta diversity per million T cells. Diversity of TCR beta correlated strongly with naive T cell percentage.

The ends were cut back, 3 bases at V and 0 bases at J, with 18 bases in the middle. This CDR3 region has 18 residues. The germline V gene has CDR1 KGHDR and CDR2 SFDVKD. The source of this sequence is a man in his fifties or sixties in good health. The specimen was blood. The chain is built from TRBV24-1 and TRBJ2-3; possibly TRBD1 for D (5 bases). DNA of the CDR3: TGTGCCACCAGTGATCCTACCGACAGCCTTTATAGCACAGATACGCAGTATTTT. It translates to CATSDPTDSLYSTDTQYF.